This TCR beta chain emerged from a study of cytomegalovirus exposure and HLA in healthy donors. Overall study findings and caveats: Immune exposure was documented only through CMV serostatus.

A few counts support this clone. The antigen remains undetermined. The PCR contained 60 Vbeta and 13 Jbeta primers. Libraries were prepared by immunoSEQ multiplex PCR; TCRdb keeps only in-frame clonotypes and omits some of them. The table records tens of thousands of clones, around three fifths of them present only once. The receptor's source is a human donor in good health. Sequencing was carried out using PBMCs.

The CDR3 loop is CASSSFQGANYGYTF. CDR3 nucleotide sequence: TGTGCCAGCAGTTCGTTTCAGGGGGCGAACTATGGCTACACCTTC. This sequence joins TRBV6-6 and TRBJ1-2; 8 bases align to TRBD1. CDR3 length: 15 residues. CDR1 MNHNY and CDR2 SVGAGI come from the germline V gene (reference sequence). The trim removed 4 bases at V and 2 bases at J, leaving 6 bases unmatched.